The T cell receptor (beta chain) described here comes from a study of brain T cells in children with intractable seizures. Regarding this clone: The antigen is not known. At one boundary the junction diverges from the germline segment, which might be a read error.

Using immunoSEQ multiplex PCR, the repertoire was profiled, and TCRdb retains in-frame clones only, with some absent. The table shows about 340,000 clones, with roughly 92% occurring only once. In germline, CDR1 is LNHDA, CDR2 SQIVND (reference sequence). This CDR3 contains 14 residues. Time point reported: blood from clinic visit 5 months post-surgery; TSC patient then seizure free. The sequenced cases were selected for having the highest brain T cell transcript signatures. Pre-surgery treatment included at least one anti-epileptic drug. The study's findings and limits: Patients' HCMV serostatus was unknown; virus specificity rests on CDR3 similarity alone.

The source material was peripheral blood, sampled approximately 5 months after surgery. The chain combines TRBV19 with TRBJ2-1, with D possibly matching TRBD2 (6 bases). The TCR originated in a boy less than two years old with tuberous sclerosis and intractable seizures. DNA for the CDR3: TGTGCCAGTAACGTACGGGGGATCTACGATGAGCAGTTCTTC. This translates into CASNVRGIYDEQFF.